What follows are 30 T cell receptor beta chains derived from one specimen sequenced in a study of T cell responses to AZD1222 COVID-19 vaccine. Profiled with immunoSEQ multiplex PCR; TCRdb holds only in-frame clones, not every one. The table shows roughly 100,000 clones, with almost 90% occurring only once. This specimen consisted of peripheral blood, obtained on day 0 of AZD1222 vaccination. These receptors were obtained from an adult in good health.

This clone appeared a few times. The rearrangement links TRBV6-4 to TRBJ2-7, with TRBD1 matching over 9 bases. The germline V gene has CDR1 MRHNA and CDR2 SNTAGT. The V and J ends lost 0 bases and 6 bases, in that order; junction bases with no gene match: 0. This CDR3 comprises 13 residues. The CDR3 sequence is CASSDSDRGEQYF. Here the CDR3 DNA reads TGTGCCAGCAGTGACTCGGACAGGGGCGAGCAGTACTTC.

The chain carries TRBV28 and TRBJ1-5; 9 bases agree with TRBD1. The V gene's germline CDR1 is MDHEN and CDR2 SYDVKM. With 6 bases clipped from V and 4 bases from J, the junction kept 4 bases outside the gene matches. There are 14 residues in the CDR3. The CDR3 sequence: CASSAGTGNQPQHF. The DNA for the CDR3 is TGTGCCAGCAGCGCAGGGACAGGGAATCAGCCCCAGCATTTT.

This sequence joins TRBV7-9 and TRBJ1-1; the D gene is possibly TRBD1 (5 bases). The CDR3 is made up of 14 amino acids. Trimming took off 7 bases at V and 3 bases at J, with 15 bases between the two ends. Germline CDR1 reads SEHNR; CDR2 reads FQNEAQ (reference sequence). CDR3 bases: TGTGCCAGCATAAGGGGTAGCGGGTACACTGAAGCTTTCTTT. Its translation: CASIRGSGYTEAFF.

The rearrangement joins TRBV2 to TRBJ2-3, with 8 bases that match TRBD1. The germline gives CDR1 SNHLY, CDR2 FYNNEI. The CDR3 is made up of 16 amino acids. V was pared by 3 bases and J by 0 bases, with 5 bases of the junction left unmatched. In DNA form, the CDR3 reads TGTGCCAGCAGTGAGTTCAGGGGGCCAAGCACAGATACGCAGTATTTT. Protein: CASSEFRGPSTDTQYF.

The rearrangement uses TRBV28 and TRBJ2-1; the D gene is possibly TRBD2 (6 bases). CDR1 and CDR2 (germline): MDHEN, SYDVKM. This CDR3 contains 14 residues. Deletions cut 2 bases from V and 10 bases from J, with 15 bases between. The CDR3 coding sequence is TGTGCCAGCAGTTTAGGGACTCGCCGAGGGGAGCAGTTCTTC. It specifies CASSLGTRRGEQFF.

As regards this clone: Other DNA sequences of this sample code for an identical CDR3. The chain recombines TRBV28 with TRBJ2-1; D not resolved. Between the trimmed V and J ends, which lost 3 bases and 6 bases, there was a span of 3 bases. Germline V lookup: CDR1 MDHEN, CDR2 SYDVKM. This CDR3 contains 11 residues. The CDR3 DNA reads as TGTGCCAGCAGTTTGTTCAATGAGCAGTTCTTC. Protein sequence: CASSLFNEQFF.

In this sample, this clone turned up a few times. The DNA of the CDR3 is TGTGCCACCGGGGACAGCCGGGCCGGCGGAAACACCATATATTTT. It is translated as CATGDSRAGGNTIYF. V gene TRBV24-1 combines with J gene TRBJ1-3; 7 bases are a match to TRBD1. The CDR3 covers 15 residues. J was trimmed by 4 bases and V by 9 bases; bases with no gene match: 11. Germline V gene sequence: CDR1 KGHDR, CDR2 SFDVKD.

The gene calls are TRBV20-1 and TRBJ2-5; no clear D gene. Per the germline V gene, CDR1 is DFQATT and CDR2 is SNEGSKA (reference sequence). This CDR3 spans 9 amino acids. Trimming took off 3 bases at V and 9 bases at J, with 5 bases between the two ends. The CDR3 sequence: CSASWAQYF. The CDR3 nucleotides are TGCAGTGCTAGTTGGGCCCAGTACTTC.

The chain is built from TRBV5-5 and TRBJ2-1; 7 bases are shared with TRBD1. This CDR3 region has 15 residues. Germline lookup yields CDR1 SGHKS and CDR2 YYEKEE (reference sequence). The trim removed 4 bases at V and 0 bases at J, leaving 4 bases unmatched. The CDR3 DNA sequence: TGTGCCAGCAGCATAAGGACAGGCTCCTACAATGAGCAGTTCTTC. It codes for CASSIRTGSYNEQFF. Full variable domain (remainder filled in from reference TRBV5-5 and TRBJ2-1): DAGVTQSPTHLIKTRGQQVTLRCSPISGHKSVSWYQQVLGQGPQFIFQYYEKEERGRGNFPDRFSARQFPNYSSELNVNALLLGDSALYLCASSIRTGSYNEQFFGPGTRLTVL.

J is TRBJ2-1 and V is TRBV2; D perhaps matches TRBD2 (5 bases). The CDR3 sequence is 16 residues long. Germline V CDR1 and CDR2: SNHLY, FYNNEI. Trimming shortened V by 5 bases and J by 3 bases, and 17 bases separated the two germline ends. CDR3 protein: CASSLDTRVLYNEQFF. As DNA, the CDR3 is TGTGCCAGCAGTCTCGATACTAGGGTACTCTACAATGAGCAGTTCTTC.

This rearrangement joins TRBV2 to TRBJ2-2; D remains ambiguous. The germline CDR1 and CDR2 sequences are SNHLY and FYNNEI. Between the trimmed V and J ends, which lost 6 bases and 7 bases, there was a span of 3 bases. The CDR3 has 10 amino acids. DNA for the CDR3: TGTGCCAGCAGAGTCGGGGAGCTGTTTTTT. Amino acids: CASRVGELFF.

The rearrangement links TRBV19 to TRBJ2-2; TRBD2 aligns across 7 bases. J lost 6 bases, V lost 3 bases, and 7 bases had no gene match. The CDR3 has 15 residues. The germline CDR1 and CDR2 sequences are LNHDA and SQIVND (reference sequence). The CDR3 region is CASSMGPGGPGELFF. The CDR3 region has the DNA TGTGCCAGTAGTATGGGACCGGGAGGACCCGGGGAGCTGTTTTTT. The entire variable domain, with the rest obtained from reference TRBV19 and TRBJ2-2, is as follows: DGGITQSPKYLFRKEGQNVTLSCEQNLNHDAMYWYRQDPGQGLRLIYYSQIVNDFQKGDIAEGYSVSREKKESFPLTVTSAQKNPTAFYLCASSMGPGGPGELFFGEGSRLTVL.

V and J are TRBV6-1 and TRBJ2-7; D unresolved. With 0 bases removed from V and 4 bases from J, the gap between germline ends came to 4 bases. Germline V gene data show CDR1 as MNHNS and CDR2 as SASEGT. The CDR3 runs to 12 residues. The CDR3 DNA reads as TGTGCCAGCAGTGAAGCGCGGTACGAGCAGTACTTC. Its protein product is CASSEARYEQYF.

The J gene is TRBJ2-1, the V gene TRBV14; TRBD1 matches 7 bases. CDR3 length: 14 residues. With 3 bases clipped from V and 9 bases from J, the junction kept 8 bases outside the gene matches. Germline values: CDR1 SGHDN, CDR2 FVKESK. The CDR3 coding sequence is TGTGCCAGCAGCCAGGTTACAGGGGTCGTTGAGCAGTTCTTC. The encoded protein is CASSQVTGVVEQFF.

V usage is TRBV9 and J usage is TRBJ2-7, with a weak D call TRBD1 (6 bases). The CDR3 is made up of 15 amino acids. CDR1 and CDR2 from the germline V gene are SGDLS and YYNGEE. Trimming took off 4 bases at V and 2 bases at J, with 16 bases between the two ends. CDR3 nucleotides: TGTGCCAGCAGCCCTCGTCAGGGGACCCCCTACGAGCAGTACTTC. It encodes CASSPRQGTPYEQYF.

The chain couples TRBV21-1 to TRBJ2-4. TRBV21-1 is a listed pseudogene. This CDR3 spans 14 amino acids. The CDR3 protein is CASRGSRAKNIQYF. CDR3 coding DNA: TGTGCCAGCAGAGGGTCGAGGGCCAAAAACATTCAGTACTTC.

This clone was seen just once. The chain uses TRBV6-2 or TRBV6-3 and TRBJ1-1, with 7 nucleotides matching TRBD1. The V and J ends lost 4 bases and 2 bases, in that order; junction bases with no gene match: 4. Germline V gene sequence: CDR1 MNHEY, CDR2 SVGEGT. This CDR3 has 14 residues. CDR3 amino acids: CASSSGTDNTEAFF. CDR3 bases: TGTGCCAGCAGTTCCGGGACAGACAACACTGAAGCTTTCTTT.

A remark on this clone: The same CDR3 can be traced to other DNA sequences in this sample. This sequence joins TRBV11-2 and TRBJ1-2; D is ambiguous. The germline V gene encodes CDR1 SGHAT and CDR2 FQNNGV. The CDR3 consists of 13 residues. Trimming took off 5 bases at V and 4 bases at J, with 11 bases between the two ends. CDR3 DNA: TGTGCCAGCAGCCCCCCTGGGAGCTATGGCTACACCTTC. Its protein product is CASSPPGSYGYTF.

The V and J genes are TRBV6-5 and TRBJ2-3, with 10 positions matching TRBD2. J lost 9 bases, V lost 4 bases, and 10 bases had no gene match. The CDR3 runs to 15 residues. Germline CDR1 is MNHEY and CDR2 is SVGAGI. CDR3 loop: CASSSLAGTSHTQYF. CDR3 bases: TGTGCCAGCAGTTCACTAGCGGGAACCTCGCACACGCAGTATTTT.

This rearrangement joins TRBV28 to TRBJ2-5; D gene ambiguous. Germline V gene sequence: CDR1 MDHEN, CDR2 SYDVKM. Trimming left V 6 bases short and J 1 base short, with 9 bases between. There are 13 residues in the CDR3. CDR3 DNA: TGTGCCAGCAGGGGGTATAGCCAAGAGACCCAGTACTTC. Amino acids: CASRGYSQETQYF.

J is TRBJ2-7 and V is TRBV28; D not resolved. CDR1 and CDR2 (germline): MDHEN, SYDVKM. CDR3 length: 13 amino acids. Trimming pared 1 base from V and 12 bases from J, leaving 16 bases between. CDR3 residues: CASSLFSPVDVYF. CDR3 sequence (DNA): TGTGCCAGCAGTTTATTTTCTCCGGTGGATGTGTACTTC.

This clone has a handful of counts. The CDR3 reads CASSNRDSPVWPLHF. DNA of the CDR3: TGTGCCAGCAGCAACCGGGACAGCCCAGTTTGGCCCCTCCACTTT. V and J are TRBV11-2 and TRBJ1-6; the match to TRBD1 covers 7 bases. CDR3 size: 15 residues. With V trimmed by 5 bases and J by 13 bases, 14 bases remained unmatched. Germline lookup yields CDR1 SGHAT and CDR2 FQNNGV.

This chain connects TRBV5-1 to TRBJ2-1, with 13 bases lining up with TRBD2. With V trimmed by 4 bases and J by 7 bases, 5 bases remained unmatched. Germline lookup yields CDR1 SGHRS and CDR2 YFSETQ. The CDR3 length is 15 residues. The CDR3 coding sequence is TGCGCCAGCAGCCTGACTAGCGGGAGGAGAAATGAGCAGTTCTTC. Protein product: CASSLTSGRRNEQFF.

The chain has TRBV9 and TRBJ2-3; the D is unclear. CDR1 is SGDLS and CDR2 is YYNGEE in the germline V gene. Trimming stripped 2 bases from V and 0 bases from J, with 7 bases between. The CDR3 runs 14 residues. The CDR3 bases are TGTGCCAGCAGCGTTTCCGGGAGCACAGATACGCAGTATTTT. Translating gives CASSVSGSTDTQYF.

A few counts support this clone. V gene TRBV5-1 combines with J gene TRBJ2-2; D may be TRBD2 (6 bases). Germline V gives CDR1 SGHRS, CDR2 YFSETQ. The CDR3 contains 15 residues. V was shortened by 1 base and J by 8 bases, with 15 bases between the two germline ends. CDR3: CASSLQRAGSGELFF. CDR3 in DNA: TGCGCCAGCAGCTTGCAGCGGGCTGGTTCGGGGGAGCTGTTTTTT.

The CDR3 DNA reads as TGTGCCAGCAGCGTAGCTAGCGGAGGGGCGAGCTCCTACAATGAGCAGTTCTTC. It yields the protein CASSVASGGASSYNEQFF. V usage is TRBV9 and J usage is TRBJ2-1, with TRBD2 identical over 7 bases. J was trimmed by 0 bases and V by 0 bases; bases with no gene match: 9. Germline loops: CDR1 SGDLS, CDR2 YYNGEE. The CDR3 runs 18 residues.

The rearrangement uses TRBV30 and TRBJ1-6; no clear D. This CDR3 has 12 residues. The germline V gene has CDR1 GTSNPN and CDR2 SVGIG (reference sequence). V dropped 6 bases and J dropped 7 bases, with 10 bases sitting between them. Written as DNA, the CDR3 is TGTGCCTGCCTAGGAAGGAATTCACCCCTCCACTTT. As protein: CACLGRNSPLHF.

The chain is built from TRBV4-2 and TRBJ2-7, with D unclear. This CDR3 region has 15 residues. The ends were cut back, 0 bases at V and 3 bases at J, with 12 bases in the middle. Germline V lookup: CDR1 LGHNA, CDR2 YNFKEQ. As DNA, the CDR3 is TGTGCCAGCAGCCAAGATTTTGCACCAATCTACGAGCAGTACTTC. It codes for CASSQDFAPIYEQYF.

The CDR3 DNA reads as TGTGCCAGCAGCCAAGATTTGGAAAAACTGTTTTTT. Protein: CASSQDLEKLFF. The chain couples TRBV3-1 (or the pseudogene TRBV3-2) to TRBJ1-4, with D unresolved. CDR3 length equals 12 residues. Trimming cost V 0 bases and J 8 bases, with 4 bases left between them. CDR1 is LGHDT, CDR2 YNNKEL, per germline (reference sequence).

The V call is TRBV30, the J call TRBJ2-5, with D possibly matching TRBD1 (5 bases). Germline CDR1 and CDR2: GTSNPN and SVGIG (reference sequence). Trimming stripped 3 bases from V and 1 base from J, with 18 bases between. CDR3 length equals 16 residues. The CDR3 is CAWSPPDWTFQETQYF. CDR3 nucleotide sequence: TGTGCCTGGAGCCCCCCGGATTGGACATTCCAAGAGACCCAGTACTTC.